These 17 T cell receptor beta chains were sequenced from one sample in a study of T cells in localized non-small cell lung cancer. Clones were read by immunoSEQ multiplex PCR, and TCRdb kept only the in-frame ones, dropping some. The data hold fewer than 100,000 clones, with roughly 89% observed a single time. The sample in question was peripheral blood, obtained before any cancer treatment. The source is a man aged 35 to 69 with stage I squamous cell lung carcinoma.

The chain carries TRBV15 and TRBJ2-5; D may be TRBD2 (7 bases). The germline V gene has CDR1 LNHNV and CDR2 YYDKDF (reference sequence). Trimming took 5 bases from V and 2 from J, leaving 12 bases between them. This CDR3 has 14 amino acids. The CDR3 spells CATSGRGGQETQYF. In nucleotides, the CDR3 is TGTGCCACCAGCGGCAGGGGAGGGCAAGAGACCCAGTACTTC.

The chain has TRBV6-1 and TRBJ2-1; possible D gene TRBD1, 5 bases. Germline loops: CDR1 MNHNS, CDR2 SASEGT. This CDR3 contains 13 residues. V lost 11 bases to trimming and J lost 8 bases, with 19 bases between them. The CDR3 bases are TGTGCCGCCGCACTAAGGGGTCTGGATGAGCAGTTCTTC. Translation: CAAALRGLDEQFF.

The chain links TRBV9 to TRBJ2-7; 9 bases map to TRBD1. Germline V lookup: CDR1 SGDLS, CDR2 YYNGEE. The CDR3 consists of 16 residues. V gave up 0 bases and J gave up 4 bases; unmatched junction bases: 8. This CDR3 is CASSVGPGQGFYEQYF. Written as DNA, the CDR3 is TGTGCCAGCAGCGTAGGGCCGGGACAGGGTTTTTACGAGCAGTACTTC. The whole variable domain, remainder taken from reference TRBV9 and TRBJ2-7, is DSGVTQTPKHLITATGQRVTLRCSPRSGDLSVYWYQQSLDQGLQFLIQYYNGEERAKGNILERFSAQQFPDLHSELNLSSLELGDSALYFCASSVGPGQGFYEQYFGPGTRLTVT.

The J gene is TRBJ1-2, the V gene TRBV5-1, with D perhaps matching TRBD1 (6 bases). CDR3 length: 15 residues. The germline V gene encodes CDR1 SGHRS and CDR2 YFSETQ. The V and J ends lost 0 bases and 3 bases respectively, with 12 bases between them. CDR3 region: CASSLGQAKDYGYTF. In DNA, the CDR3 is TGCGCCAGCAGCTTGGGACAGGCCAAGGACTATGGCTACACCTTC.

This clone occurred a few times. V gene TRBV5-6 combines with J gene TRBJ2-1, with 8 positions matching TRBD1. The CDR3 has 15 residues. The junction had 14 bases not matched to a gene; V was cut back by 4 bases and J by 11 bases. The germline CDR1 and CDR2 sequences are SGHDT and YYEEEE. The CDR3 DNA reads TGTGCCAGCAGCGGGGACAGGCTGACTCTAGCGAAGCAGTTCTTC. Translation: CASSGDRLTLAKQFF. Complete variable domain (other parts from reference TRBV5-6 and TRBJ2-1): DAGVTQSPTHLIKTRGQQVTLRCSPKSGHDTVSWYQQALGQGPQFIFQYYEEEERQRGNFPDRFSGHQFPNYSSELNVNALLLGDSALYLCASSGDRLTLAKQFFGPGTRLTVL.

This clone showed up just a few times. The CDR3, as DNA: TGTGCCAGCAGCTTAGGCATGTCAGAGACCCAGTACTTC. It is translated as CASSLGMSETQYF. The chain links TRBV11-2 to TRBJ2-5; no definite D call. This CDR3 contains 13 residues. CDR1 is SGHAT and CDR2 is FQNNGV in the germline V gene. V lost 1 base, J lost 4 bases, and 7 bases lay in between.

The chain is built from TRBV6-1 and TRBJ1-2, with D perhaps TRBD1 (6 bases). Germline-derived CDR1 and CDR2 are MNHNS and SASEGT. V was pared by 7 bases and J by 4 bases, with 13 bases between. This CDR3 is 13 amino acids long. CDR3 protein: CASNGGPLYGYTF. CDR3 DNA: TGTGCCAGCAACGGGGGGCCTCTCTATGGCTACACCTTC.

This chain uses TRBV11-2 with TRBJ2-2; possible D gene TRBD2, 5 bases. Between the trimmed V and J ends, which lost 4 bases and 6 bases, there was a span of 12 bases. Germline V gene sequence: CDR1 SGHAT, CDR2 FQNNGV. The CDR3 covers 14 residues. CDR3 region: CASSSSRGSGELFF. The CDR3 DNA sequence: TGTGCCAGCAGCTCCTCTCGGGGATCCGGGGAGCTGTTTTTT.

The chain combines TRBV6-1 with TRBJ1-2; D is unresolved. V was shortened by 3 bases and J by 7 bases, with 12 bases between the two germline ends. The CDR3 is made up of 13 amino acids. Germline CDR1 is MNHNS and CDR2 is SASEGT. The CDR3, as DNA: TGTGCCAGCAGTGACCGGGCGTTCGGTGGCTACACCTTC. This encodes CASSDRAFGGYTF.

The CDR3 here is CASSLSVGGNTIYF. The CDR3 DNA follows: TGTGCCAGCAGCTTATCGGTCGGGGGAAACACCATATATTTT. The chain joins TRBV7-3 to TRBJ1-3; D is unclear. V lost 2 bases, J lost 4 bases, and 9 bases lay in between. CDR3 size: 14 residues. The germline V gene has CDR1 SGHTA and CDR2 FQGTGA.

V gene TRBV7-2 combines with J gene TRBJ2-7; the D gene is possibly TRBD2 (5 bases). Trimming pared 1 base from V and 4 bases from J, leaving 11 bases between. Germline V gene lookup returns CDR1 SGHTA and CDR2 FQGNSA. CDR3 length: 14 residues. As DNA, the CDR3 is TGTGCCAGCAGCTTAGGAGGGCCCCGTTACGAGCAGTACTTC. Residues: CASSLGGPRYEQYF.

V is TRBV28 and J is TRBJ1-2; TRBD1 matches at 11 bases. The CDR3 loop spans 17 amino acids. V gave up 7 bases and J gave up 0 bases; unmatched junction bases: 10. Germline V CDR1 and CDR2: MDHEN, SYDVKM. The CDR3 DNA is TGTGCCAGCACCCCTCGGACAGGGGGCCCGTCTAACTATGGCTACACCTTC. Translation: CASTPRTGGPSNYGYTF.

V and J are TRBV5-1 and TRBJ2-7; D is perhaps TRBD1 or TRBD2 (5 bases each). Trimming removed 2 bases from V and 3 bases from J, with 12 bases in between. The CDR3 length is 14 residues. CDR1 and CDR2 (germline): SGHRS, YFSETQ. CDR3 in amino acids: CASSFRDLGYEQYF. CDR3 DNA: TGCGCCAGCAGCTTCCGGGACCTAGGCTACGAGCAGTACTTC.

J is TRBJ2-1 and V is TRBV15; D is possibly TRBD2 (5 bases). Germline V gene lookup returns CDR1 LNHNV and CDR2 YYDKDF (reference sequence). Trimming removed 2 bases from V and 1 base from J, with 12 bases in between. This CDR3 is 16 amino acids long. DNA for the CDR3: TGTGCCACCAGCAGACCGAGGGTAACTTCCTACAATGAGCAGTTCTTC. As protein: CATSRPRVTSYNEQFF.

The chain employs TRBV2 and TRBJ1-5; the D gene is possibly TRBD1 (6 bases). The V end lost 4 bases, the J end lost 0 bases, and 16 bases lay between the germline ends. The CDR3 totals 17 residues. CDR1 and CDR2 from the germline V gene are SNHLY and FYNNEI. CDR3 in amino acids: CASSAQATGISNQPQHF. The CDR3 DNA is TGTGCCAGCAGTGCCCAGGCGACAGGTATTAGCAATCAGCCCCAGCATTTT.

J is TRBJ2-7 and V is TRBV7-8; D is undetermined. Germline values: CDR1 SGHVS, CDR2 FQNEAQ. Trimming cost V 5 bases and J 3 bases, with 5 bases left between them. There are 11 residues in the CDR3. As DNA, the CDR3 is TGTGCCAGCAGCCCGCACTACGAGCAGTACTTC. Its protein is CASSPHYEQYF.

This clone was found a few times. The chain couples TRBV19 to TRBJ2-6, with D possibly matching TRBD1 (5 bases). V was pared by 6 bases and J by 0 bases, with 9 bases between. The germline V gene encodes CDR1 LNHDA and CDR2 SQIVND (reference sequence). The CDR3 runs 15 residues. CDR3 nucleotides: TGTGCCAGTAGACAGGATAGCTCTGGGGCCAACGTCCTGACTTTC. This sequence encodes CASRQDSSGANVLTF.